This T cell receptor (beta chain) was identified in a study of control samples from healthy donors and cancer patients. This clone was seen only a few times. TCRdb's copy holds only in-frame clones and misses some; the assay was immunoSEQ multiplex PCR. The sample records roughly 130,000 clones, 85% to 95% being singletons. CDR1 is MNHEY and CDR2 is SVGAGI in the germline V gene. The CDR3 totals 15 residues. Between the trimmed V and J ends, which lost 4 bases and 1 base, there was a span of 10 bases. The sequence was collected from a man younger than 45 in good health. Sequenced input: blood. The chain employs TRBV6-5 and TRBJ2-2; D possibly uses TRBD1 or TRBD2 (5 bases each). The DNA for the CDR3 is TGTGCCAGCAGTTCCGGGACGGAGAACACCGGGGAGCTGTTTTTT. Its protein is CASSSGTENTGELFF.